The present T cell receptor (beta chain) was sequenced within a study of T cell responses to AZD1222 COVID-19 vaccine. Germline V gene sequence: CDR1 SEHNR, CDR2 FQNEAQ (reference sequence). The CDR3 runs to 15 residues. V was trimmed by 5 bases and J by 0 bases, leaving 11 bases between them. General study findings and limits: Reportedly, close to half of spike-specific TCRs are directed against unmutated variant regions. Spike was spanned by vaccine-associated CD4 TCRs, which were dominant at 160-218 and 743-854. Recipients of two AZD1222 doses showed rising Spike-specific TCR breadth and depth. There were mostly white British donors and more females than males, and clonal diversity was possibly underestimated.

Generated by immunoSEQ multiplex PCR, the TCRdb table keeps only in-frame clones and is missing some. Of about 200,000 clones in the sample, approximately 94% were seen once. Remarks on this clone: As yet, its antigen is unknown.

The sample consisted of peripheral blood, taken 28 days after the second AZD1222 dose. The clonotype originates from an adult who received the AZD1222 COVID-19 vaccine. The chain uses TRBV7-9 and TRBJ2-1; D may match TRBD1 or TRBD2 (6 bases each). DNA for the CDR3: TGTGCCAGCAGCCGGGGGACAAGCTCCTACAATGAGCAGTTCTTC. Residues: CASSRGTSSYNEQFF.